This TCR beta chain originates from a study of T cell responses to AZD1222 COVID-19 vaccine. General study findings and limits: Of spike-specific TCRs, nearly half reportedly target regions left unmutated in variants. Repertoires were obtained solely post-peak T cell response.

J lost 2 bases, V lost 4 bases, and 9 bases had no gene match. The CDR3 totals 17 residues. Germline loops: CDR1 SGDLS, CDR2 YYNGEE. Combined were second doses at about 4 or about 12 weeks. Repertoires were generated with immunoSEQ multiplex PCR, while TCRdb's copy carries only in-frame clones and drops some. The sample gives 180,000 or so clones, 85% to 95% of which show up once; roughly 2% is in the top ten. Comments on this clone: Its specificity is unknown.

This TCR derives from an adult who received the AZD1222 COVID-19 vaccine. The genes are TRBV9 and TRBJ1-4; 9 positions agree with TRBD1. The sequences come from peripheral blood, collected 28 days after the second AZD1222 dose. The DNA for the CDR3 is TGTGCCAGCAGCCCCGGACAGGGGTTGGGGACTAATGAAAAACTGTTTTTT. Translating it yields CASSPGQGLGTNEKLFF.